These 10 T cell receptor beta chains were sequenced from one sample in a study of control samples from healthy donors and cancer patients. TCRdb keeps only in-frame clones here, not all; method: immunoSEQ multiplex PCR. Reported are 150,000 to 200,000 clones; the ten largest clones contain roughly 2%. Sequenced: blood. The receptors originated from a woman in her twenties or thirties in good health.

The genes are TRBV28 and TRBJ1-5; no firm D call. Per germline, CDR1 MDHEN and CDR2 SYDVKM. The CDR3 contains 13 residues. Between the trimmed V and J ends, which lost 3 bases and 7 bases, there was a span of 10 bases. The CDR3 reads CASSFFGVQPQHF. DNA for the CDR3: TGTGCCAGCAGTTTTTTTGGAGTACAGCCCCAGCATTTT.

The J gene is TRBJ2-2, the V gene TRBV6-5, with D tentatively TRBD1 (6 bases). Germline CDR1 and CDR2: MNHEY and SVGAGI. The CDR3 runs 15 residues. The V end lost 7 bases, the J end lost 5 bases, and 17 bases lay between the germline ends. The CDR3 coding sequence is TGTGCCAGCACCAAGGACAGAAAACTTACCGGGGAGCTGTTTTTT. Amino acids: CASTKDRKLTGELFF.

The chain has TRBV12-5 and TRBJ2-7; 10 nucleotides line up with TRBD1. The junction had 7 bases not matched to a gene; V was cut back by 2 bases and J by 3 bases. The CDR3 loop spans 16 amino acids. Germline V lookup: CDR1 LGHNT, CDR2 FRNRAP. The CDR3 sequence: CASGLNTGTGDYEQYF. The CDR3 nucleotides read TGTGCTAGTGGTTTGAACACCGGGACAGGGGACTACGAGCAGTACTTC.

The rearrangement links TRBV7-9 to TRBJ1-3; TRBD1 agrees at 10 bases. After removal of 2 bases from V and 3 bases from J, the junction contained 7 bases not matched to a gene. The CDR3 runs 17 residues. Germline V gene lookup returns CDR1 SEHNR and CDR2 FQNEAQ (reference sequence). The CDR3 nucleotides are TGTGCCAGCAGCTTACCCAGGGACAGGGGCGTTGGAAACACCATATATTTT. This encodes CASSLPRDRGVGNTIYF.

V gene TRBV5-1 combines with J gene TRBJ1-1; perhaps TRBD1 as D (6 bases). Germline CDR1 is SGHRS and CDR2 is YFSETQ. V was trimmed by 4 bases and J by 4 bases, leaving 14 bases between them. This CDR3 is built from 14 residues. In DNA form, the CDR3 reads TGCGCCAGCAGCCTAGGGGAGGGGGGCACTGAAGCTTTCTTT. It specifies CASSLGEGGTEAFF.

V gene TRBV18 combines with J gene TRBJ1-4; D call uncertain. The CDR3 consists of 14 residues. The germline V gene encodes CDR1 KGHSH and CDR2 LQKENI. Deletions cut 2 bases from V and 8 bases from J, with 12 bases between. This CDR3 reads CASSPSPLGEKLFF. CDR3 bases: TGTGCCAGCTCACCAAGTCCCTTAGGGGAAAAACTGTTTTTT.

The V call is TRBV7-9, the J call TRBJ1-4, with TRBD1 matching over 7 bases. The germline gives CDR1 SEHNR, CDR2 FQNEAQ (reference sequence). Germline trimming cut 10 bases from V and 4 bases from J; bases unmatched to any gene: 6. The CDR3 sequence is 13 residues long. The CDR3 region has the DNA TGTGCCACGGGGGACAGAGATAATGAAAAACTGTTTTTT. Its translation is CATGDRDNEKLFF.

This chain connects TRBV18 to TRBJ2-5; D unclear. The length of the CDR3 is 12 residues. The V gene lost 4 bases and the J gene lost 4 bases, with 7 bases spanning the gap. Germline CDR1 KGHSH, CDR2 LQKENI. The DNA for the CDR3 is TGTGCCAGCTCACGGACCGGAGAGACCCAGTACTTC. Encoded protein: CASSRTGETQYF.

The CDR3 DNA reads TGTGCCACCAAACTGGGGCGGGATACTGAAGCTTTCTTT. It is translated as CATKLGRDTEAFF. The V call is TRBV15, the J call TRBJ1-1; tentatively, D is TRBD1 (5 bases). The CDR3 spans 13 residues. Germline V lookup: CDR1 LNHNV, CDR2 YYDKDF (reference sequence). The V end lost 7 bases, the J end lost 5 bases, and 14 bases lay between the germline ends.

V is TRBV7-6 and J is TRBJ2-5; no reliable D call. This CDR3 has 13 amino acids. CDR1 is SGHVS, CDR2 FNYEAQ, per germline. The V end lost 1 base, the J end lost 5 bases, and 8 bases lay between the germline ends. In DNA form, the CDR3 reads TGTGCCAGCAGCTTAGATCGGCTGGAGACCCAGTACTTC. The encoded protein is CASSLDRLETQYF.